A single sample gave rise to the 9 T cell receptor beta chains below, sequenced in a study of T cells in Graves' hyperthyroidism and ophthalmopathy. TCR beta CDR3 regions were amplified from RNA. Researchers ran a first-round RT-PCR on the TCR CDR3 using the HTBI primer set. TCRdb itself ran the multiplex PCR reads through MiXCR, one entry per CDR3 protein. In the table there are around 700,000 distinct CDR3 sequences, under 20% of which are singletons. Sequencing input: blood. Source of these receptors: a woman aged 50 to 65 with Graves' hyperthyroidism that later progressed to Graves' ophthalmopathy.

This chain joins TRBV5-1 and TRBJ2-5, with 9 nucleotides matching TRBD1. Germline trimming cut 0 bases from V and 6 bases from J; bases unmatched to any gene: 6. This CDR3 is built from 15 residues. The germline gives CDR1 SGHRS, CDR2 YFSETQ. The CDR3 coding sequence is TGCGCCAGCAGCTTGGACACAGGGGGCTGGAAGACCCAGTACTTC. Translated: CASSLDTGGWKTQYF.

This sequence joins TRBV10-3 and TRBJ1-1; TRBD1 aligns across 9 bases. The CDR3 has 12 amino acids. Germline trimming cut 6 bases from V and 5 bases from J; bases unmatched to any gene: 1. Germline CDR1 and CDR2: ENHRY and SYGVKD. CDR3 residues: CAIRGTGTEAFF. DNA for the CDR3: TGTGCCATCAGGGGGACAGGGACTGAAGCTTTCTTT.

This clonotype was counted between two and nine times. The chain has TRBV9 and TRBJ2-5, with D tentatively TRBD2 (6 bases). V lost 2 bases, J lost 5 bases, and 16 bases lay in between. The length of the CDR3 is 15 residues. Germline values: CDR1 SGDLS, CDR2 YYNGEE. CDR3 amino acids: CASSVATRELETQYF. The CDR3 nucleotides read TGTGCCAGCAGCGTGGCGACTAGAGAGTTGGAGACCCAGTACTTC.

The chain uses TRBV20-1 and TRBJ2-1; the match to TRBD2 covers 8 bases. The length of the CDR3 is 16 residues. The V and J ends lost 1 base and 6 bases, in that order; junction bases with no gene match: 11. Per germline, CDR1 DFQATT and CDR2 SNEGSKA (reference sequence). The CDR3 loop reads CSARVPTSGRGNEQFF. CDR3 bases: TGCAGTGCTAGAGTCCCTACTAGCGGACGGGGCAATGAGCAGTTCTTC.

This clonotype was seen more than once but under ten times. V and J are TRBV27 and TRBJ1-1; D is ambiguous. The ends were cut back, 0 bases at V and 4 bases at J, with 6 bases in the middle. The germline V gene has CDR1 MNHEY and CDR2 SMNVEV (reference sequence). The CDR3 covers 13 residues. For the CDR3, the DNA is TGTGCCAGCAGTTTATCGTGGGGCACTGAAGCTTTCTTT. It specifies CASSLSWGTEAFF.

In DNA, the CDR3 is TGTGCCAGCAGCCCTCGACTAGCGGGCGTTGGCACAGATACGCAGTATTTT. Amino acids: CASSPRLAGVGTDTQYF. The chain links TRBV14 to TRBJ2-3, with 10 bases lining up with TRBD2. Germline V lookup: CDR1 SGHDN, CDR2 FVKESK. Trimming removed 4 bases from V and 1 base from J; junction bases left unmatched: 8. This CDR3 has 17 amino acids.

This clonotype was found a few times. The chain joins TRBV27 to TRBJ1-2; weak D call: TRBD1 (6 bases). Germline V gene data show CDR1 as MNHEY and CDR2 as SMNVEV (reference sequence). Trimming removed 3 bases from V and 6 bases from J, with 11 bases in between. CDR3 size: 13 residues. CDR3 sequence: CASSLEGDDGYTF. CDR3 in DNA: TGTGCCAGCAGTTTGGAGGGGGACGATGGCTACACCTTC.

This clonotype showed up many times. This rearrangement joins TRBV20-1 to TRBJ1-1; 9 nucleotides line up with TRBD1. The V gene's germline CDR1 is DFQATT and CDR2 SNEGSKA (reference sequence). With V trimmed by 2 bases and J by 4 bases, 5 bases remained unmatched. The CDR3 length is 14 residues. The CDR3 DNA reads as TGCAGTGCTAGACGGGACAGGGCGGCCACTGAAGCTTTCTTT. Its protein is CSARRDRAATEAFF.

This clonotype was seen at least ten times. The V gene is TRBV11-2, the J gene TRBJ1-1; unclear D gene. CDR1 is SGHAT and CDR2 is FQNNGV in the germline V gene. Trimming took off 4 bases at V and 0 bases at J, with 6 bases between the two ends. This CDR3 has 13 amino acids. CDR3 nucleotides: TGTGCCAGCAGCTCCCCTTTGAACACTGAAGCTTTCTTT. Translated: CASSSPLNTEAFF.